Described below is a single TCR beta chain sequence and its context. Use of 60 Vbeta and 13 Jbeta primers characterized the PCR. TCRdb keeps only in-frame clones here, not all; method: immunoSEQ multiplex PCR. Here the sample spans 100,000 to 150,000 clones, 78% being singletons. The record originates from a study of cytomegalovirus exposure and HLA in healthy donors. This clonotype was obtained from a woman aged 40 to 50 in good health and CMV-seronegative. Input material: PBMCs.

For the CDR3, the DNA is TGTGCCAGCAGCCCTAGCGCCTACCTAGATACGCAGTATTTT. Protein: CASSPSAYLDTQYF. The V call is TRBV5-6, the J call TRBJ2-3, with D perhaps matching TRBD2 (6 bases). CDR1 and CDR2 from the germline V gene are SGHDT and YYEEEE. This CDR3 is built from 14 residues. The V end lost 4 bases, the J end lost 5 bases, and 14 bases lay between the germline ends.